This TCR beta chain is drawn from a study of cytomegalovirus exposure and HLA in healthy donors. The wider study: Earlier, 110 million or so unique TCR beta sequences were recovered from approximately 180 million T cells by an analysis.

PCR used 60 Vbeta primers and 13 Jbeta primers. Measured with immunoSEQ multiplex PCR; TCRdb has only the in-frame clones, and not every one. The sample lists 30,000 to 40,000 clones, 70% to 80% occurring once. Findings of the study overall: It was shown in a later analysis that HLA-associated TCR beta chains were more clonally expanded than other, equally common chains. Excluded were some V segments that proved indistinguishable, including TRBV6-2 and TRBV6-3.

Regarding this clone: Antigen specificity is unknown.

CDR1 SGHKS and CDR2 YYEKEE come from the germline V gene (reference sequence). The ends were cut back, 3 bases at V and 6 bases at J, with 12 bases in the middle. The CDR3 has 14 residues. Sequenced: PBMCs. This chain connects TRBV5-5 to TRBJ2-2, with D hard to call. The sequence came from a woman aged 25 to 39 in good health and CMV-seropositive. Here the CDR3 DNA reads TGTGCCAGCAGCTCCGATATAGCCGCCGGGGAGCTGTTTTTT. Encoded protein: CASSSDIAAGELFF.